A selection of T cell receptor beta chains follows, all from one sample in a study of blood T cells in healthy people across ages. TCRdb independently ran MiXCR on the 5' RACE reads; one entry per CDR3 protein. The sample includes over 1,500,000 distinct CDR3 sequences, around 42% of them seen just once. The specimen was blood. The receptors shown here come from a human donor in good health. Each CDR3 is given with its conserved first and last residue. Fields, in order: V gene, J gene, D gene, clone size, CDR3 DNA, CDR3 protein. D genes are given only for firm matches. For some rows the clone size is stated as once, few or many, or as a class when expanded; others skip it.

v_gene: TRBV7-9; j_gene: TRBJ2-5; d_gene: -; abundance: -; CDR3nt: TGTGCCAGCAGCTTAATCGGGGAACAGGAGACCCAGTACTTC; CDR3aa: CASSLIGEQETQYF
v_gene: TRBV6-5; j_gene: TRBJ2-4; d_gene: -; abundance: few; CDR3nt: TGTGCCAGCAGTGAAGGGTCAAACATTCAGTACTTC; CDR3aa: CASSEGSNIQYF
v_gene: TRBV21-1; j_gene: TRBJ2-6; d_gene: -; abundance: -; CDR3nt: TGTGCCAGCAGCAAAATTGAGGGGGCTAAGTTTTATGGGGCCAACGTCCTGACTTTC; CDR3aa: CASSKIEGAKFYGANVLTF
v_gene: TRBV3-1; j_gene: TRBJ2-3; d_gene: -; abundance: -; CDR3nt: TGTGCCAGCAGCCACGGCGCGGGGGCAAACACAGATACGCAGTATTTT; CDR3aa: CASSHGAGANTDTQYF
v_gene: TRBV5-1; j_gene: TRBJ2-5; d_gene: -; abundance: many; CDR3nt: TGCGCCAGCAGCTTGGCCGACAGAGAGACCCAGTACTTC; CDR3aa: CASSLADRETQYF
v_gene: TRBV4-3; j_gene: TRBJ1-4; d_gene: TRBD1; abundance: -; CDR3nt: TGCGCCAGCAGCCAAGAGCAGGGGGTGAAACTGTTTTTT; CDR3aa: CASSQEQGVKLFF
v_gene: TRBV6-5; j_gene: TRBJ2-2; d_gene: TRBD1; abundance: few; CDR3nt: TGTGCCAGCAGTTACTTACAGGGGGCTGGCGGGGAGCTGTTTTTT; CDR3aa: CASSYLQGAGGELFF
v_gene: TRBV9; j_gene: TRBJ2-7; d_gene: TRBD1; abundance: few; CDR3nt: TGTGCCAGCAGCGCCGGACAGGGTTGGGACGAGCAGTACTTC; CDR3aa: CASSAGQGWDEQYF
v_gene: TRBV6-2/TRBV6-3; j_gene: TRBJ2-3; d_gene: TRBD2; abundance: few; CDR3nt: TGTGCCAGCAGTTACTTAGACCTAGCGGCAAGCACAGATACGCAGTATTTT; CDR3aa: CASSYLDLAASTDTQYF
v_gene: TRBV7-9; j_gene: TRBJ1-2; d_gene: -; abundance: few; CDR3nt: TGTGCCAGCAGTTTACAGGGAAAGGATGGCTACACCTTC; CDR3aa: CASSLQGKDGYTF
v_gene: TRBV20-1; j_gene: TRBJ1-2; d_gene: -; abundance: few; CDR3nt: TGCAGTGCTAGACTCTATGAACAGCCCTATGGCTACACCTTC; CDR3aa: CSARLYEQPYGYTF